The 21 T cell receptor beta chains below come from one sample, sequenced in a study of T cell changes during pregnancy in multiple sclerosis. The protocol was immunoSEQ multiplex PCR, while the TCRdb copy is restricted to in-frame clones and leaves out a portion. The sample carries about 42,000 clones, less than 90% recorded once. The starting material was CD4+ T cells from peripheral blood mononuclear cells, obtained before pregnancy. All receptors derive from a female donor with multiple sclerosis, enrolled in a pregnancy study.

This chain joins TRBV13 and TRBJ2-3; TRBD2 matches 11 bases. From germline, CDR1 is PRHDT and CDR2 FYEKMQ (reference sequence). J was trimmed by 2 bases and V by 6 bases; bases with no gene match: 10. The CDR3 contains 17 residues. DNA for the CDR3: TGTGCCAGCAGGCGACTAGCGGGATTTAGCGACACAGATACGCAGTATTTT. It encodes CASRRLAGFSDTDTQYF. The whole variable domain, remainder taken from reference TRBV13 and TRBJ2-3, is AAGVIQSPRHLIKEKRETATLKCYPIPRHDTVYWYQQGPGQDPQFLISFYEKMQSDKGSIPDRFSAQQFSDYHSELNMSSLELGDSALYFCASRRLAGFSDTDTQYFGPGTRLTVL.

CDR3 sequence reads: CASSLSVTETQYF. In DNA, the CDR3 is TGTGCCAGCAGTTTAAGCGTAACGGAGACCCAGTACTTC. V gene TRBV27 combines with J gene TRBJ2-5; no reliable D call. The CDR3 covers 13 residues. Trimming removed 2 bases from V and 5 bases from J, with 9 bases in between. CDR1 is MNHEY, CDR2 SMNVEV, per germline (reference sequence).

V usage is TRBV25-1 and J usage is TRBJ1-5, with D possibly matching TRBD1 (5 bases). The CDR3 sequence is 11 residues long. V was trimmed by 9 bases and J by 4 bases, leaving 7 bases between them. Germline V gene sequence: CDR1 MGHDK, CDR2 SYGVNS. The CDR3: CARGVNQPQHF. The DNA for the CDR3 is TGTGCCAGAGGGGTAAATCAGCCCCAGCATTTT.

This chain links TRBV4-2 with TRBJ2-1; TRBD2 matches at 11 bases. Germline loops: CDR1 LGHNA, CDR2 YNFKEQ. After removal of 4 bases from V and 8 bases from J, the junction contained 10 bases not matched to a gene. This CDR3 has 16 residues. CDR3 region: CASSREGTSGFDEQFF. CDR3 bases: TGTGCCAGCAGCCGAGAGGGGACTAGCGGCTTCGATGAGCAGTTCTTC.

V usage is TRBV6-6 and J usage is TRBJ1-3; a possible D gene is TRBD1 (5 bases). The V gene's germline CDR1 is MNHNY and CDR2 SVGAGI (reference sequence). V lost 7 bases and J 5 bases, leaving 18 bases between the germline ends. The CDR3 is made up of 15 amino acids. The CDR3 is CASILGGTRRNTIYF. The CDR3 coding sequence is TGTGCCAGCATTCTGGGGGGAACCCGGAGAAACACCATATATTTT.

The V gene is TRBV30, the J gene TRBJ1-1; D might be TRBD1 (5 bases). Per germline, CDR1 GTSNPN and CDR2 SVGIG (reference sequence). V was pared by 2 bases and J by 4 bases, with 14 bases between. The CDR3 sequence is 14 residues long. DNA of the CDR3: TGTGCCTGGAGTAATCCAGGGAAGGGCACTGAAGCTTTCTTT. Its protein product is CAWSNPGKGTEAFF.

This sequence joins TRBV5-6 and TRBJ1-4; 8 bases are a match to TRBD1. Germline V gene sequence: CDR1 SGHDT, CDR2 YYEEEE. Unmatched junction bases numbered 8, after V lost 2 bases and J lost 8 bases. This CDR3 comprises 15 residues. In DNA form, the CDR3 reads TGTGCCAGCAGCTTCCCTGGACAGGGCGGCGAAAAACTGTTTTTT. Residues: CASSFPGQGGEKLFF.

V usage is TRBV29-1 and J usage is TRBJ1-5, with D possibly TRBD1 on 6 matching bases. CDR3 length equals 15 residues. Germline V gene data show CDR1 as SQVTM and CDR2 as ANQGSEA. Trimming shortened V by 4 bases and J by 2 bases, and 15 bases separated the two germline ends. The CDR3 DNA reads TGCAGCGTTGCAGTCGGGGCAGGGGGCAATCAGCCCCAGCATTTT. Protein sequence: CSVAVGAGGNQPQHF.

The rearrangement joins TRBV5-1 to TRBJ2-7; D may be TRBD2 (5 bases). The CDR3 is 12 residues long. The V gene lost 2 bases and the J gene lost 3 bases, with 6 bases spanning the gap. Germline assignment: CDR1 SGHRS and CDR2 YFSETQ. The CDR3 spells CASSFEGYEQYF. The CDR3 nucleotides are TGCGCCAGCAGCTTCGAGGGCTACGAGCAGTACTTC.

This chain connects TRBV19 to TRBJ1-4; maybe TRBD1 (6 bases). Germline V CDR1 and CDR2: LNHDA, SQIVND (reference sequence). Trimming shortened V by 4 bases and J by 6 bases, and 15 bases separated the two germline ends. CDR3 length equals 15 residues. The CDR3 bases are TGTGCCAGTAGTAAAGGGGACACTCTATATGAAAAACTGTTTTTT. This sequence encodes CASSKGDTLYEKLFF.

The V call is TRBV5-1, the J call TRBJ2-5, with D perhaps TRBD1 (5 bases). The CDR3 runs 12 residues. In germline, CDR1 is SGHRS, CDR2 YFSETQ. The V and J ends lost 4 bases and 3 bases respectively, with 7 bases between them. The CDR3 sequence: CASSPREETQYF. CDR3 sequence (DNA): TGCGCCAGCAGCCCCAGGGAAGAGACCCAGTACTTC.

V gene TRBV2 combines with J gene TRBJ2-2, with D perhaps TRBD1 (5 bases). The germline V gene has CDR1 SNHLY and CDR2 FYNNEI. The CDR3 loop spans 15 amino acids. V dropped 5 bases and J dropped 6 bases, with 16 bases sitting between them. CDR3 region: CASSYTPQGAGELFF. In DNA form, the CDR3 reads TGTGCCAGCAGTTATACCCCCCAAGGGGCCGGGGAGCTGTTTTTT.

The V call is TRBV4-2, the J call TRBJ1-4, with a tentative D call TRBD1 (5 bases). Trimming cost V 0 bases and J 12 bases, with 17 bases left between them. The CDR3 runs to 15 residues. Germline values: CDR1 LGHNA, CDR2 YNFKEQ. The CDR3 reads CASSQEGAVFKELFF. DNA of the CDR3: TGTGCCAGCAGCCAAGAAGGGGCCGTCTTTAAGGAACTGTTTTTT.

J is TRBJ2-7 and V is TRBV27; maybe TRBD2 (6 bases). The CDR3 runs 15 residues. The germline V gene encodes CDR1 MNHEY and CDR2 SMNVEV (reference sequence). Deletions cut 5 bases from V and 5 bases from J, with 19 bases between. CDR3 amino acids: CASSPLTSVANEQYF. CDR3 bases: TGTGCCAGCAGTCCCCTGACTAGTGTCGCCAACGAGCAGTACTTC.

The gene calls are TRBV19 and TRBJ2-7; perhaps TRBD2 as D (5 bases). V lost 3 bases, J lost 0 bases, and 15 bases lay in between. The CDR3 has 16 residues. In germline, CDR1 is LNHDA, CDR2 SQIVND (reference sequence). The CDR3 nucleotides read TGTGCCAGTAGTATTGGGGAGACCAGGAGCTCCTACGAGCAGTACTTC. It yields the protein CASSIGETRSSYEQYF.

The chain is built from TRBV7-2 and TRBJ1-6; TRBD1 is a possible D gene (5 bases). The CDR3 extends over 16 amino acids. The germline V gene has CDR1 SGHTA and CDR2 FQGNSA. Trimming pared 0 bases from V and 7 bases from J, leaving 13 bases between. The CDR3 is CASSLAKKGRNSPLHF. Written as DNA, the CDR3 is TGTGCCAGCAGCTTAGCGAAAAAGGGGCGGAATTCACCCCTCCACTTT.

The sample holds one count of this clone. The CDR3 nucleotides are TGTGCCACCAGCAGAGATCCAGGAGAGACCCAGTACTTC. It is translated as CATSRDPGETQYF. V and J are TRBV15 and TRBJ2-5; D remains ambiguous. V was cut by 0 bases and J by 4 bases, with 6 bases left in between. CDR1 LNHNV and CDR2 YYDKDF come from the germline V gene (reference sequence). There are 13 residues in the CDR3.

This clone was observed a few times. This chain's CDR3 is CAWSLRSNQPQHF. CDR3 nucleotide sequence: TGTGCCTGGAGTCTGAGAAGCAATCAGCCCCAGCATTTT. J is TRBJ1-5 and V is TRBV30; the D is unclear. The CDR3 is made up of 13 amino acids. Trimming removed 2 bases from V and 1 base from J, with 6 bases in between. Germline lookup yields CDR1 GTSNPN and CDR2 SVGIG (reference sequence).

The chain links TRBV4-3 to TRBJ2-2, with 8 bases fitting TRBD2. Looked up from germline, CDR1 is LGHNA and CDR2 is YSLEER. CDR3 length: 17 amino acids. After removal of 3 bases from V and 4 bases from J, the junction contained 10 bases not matched to a gene. CDR3 loop: CASSHPRGGAGTGELFF. The DNA for the CDR3 is TGCGCCAGCAGCCACCCCCGGGGGGGGGCGGGCACCGGGGAGCTGTTTTTT.

V usage is TRBV9 and J usage is TRBJ2-5; TRBD1 matches at 9 bases. Trimming removed 3 bases from V and 2 bases from J; junction bases left unmatched: 2. The CDR3 has 14 residues. Germline assignment: CDR1 SGDLS and CDR2 YYNGEE. CDR3 sequence (DNA): TGTGCCAGCAGCGCGGACAGGGGACAAGAGACCCAGTACTTC. It encodes CASSADRGQETQYF.

This clone has only a few counts. The chain has TRBV29-1 and TRBJ1-1; 8 bases agree with TRBD1. CDR1 is SQVTM and CDR2 is ANQGSEA in the germline V gene. The CDR3 spans 14 residues. V was clipped by 5 bases and J by 0 bases; unmatched bases: 5. The CDR3 region has the DNA TGCAGCGTTACTCAGGGACAGGTGAACACTGAAGCTTTCTTT. It specifies CSVTQGQVNTEAFF. The full variable domain, rest sourced from reference TRBV29-1 and TRBJ1-1, is SAVISQKPSRDICQRGTSLTIQCQVDSQVTMMFWYRQQPGQSLTLIATANQGSEATYESGFVIDKFPISRPNLTFSTLTVSNMSPEDSSIYLCSVTQGQVNTEAFFGQGTRLTVV.